This T cell receptor (beta chain) was recovered during a study of control samples from healthy donors and cancer patients. This CDR3 has 15 amino acids. V lost 7 bases and J lost 4, with 16 bases in between. In germline, CDR1 is MNHEY, CDR2 SVGAGI. The method was immunoSEQ multiplex PCR; TCRdb's version includes in-frame clones alone and lacks a portion of them. Here the sample spans about 170,000 clones, 94% being singletons. The chain has TRBV6-5 and TRBJ1-4; D is uncertain. The sample comprised blood. The sequence was collected from a woman aged 18-35 years in good health. Here the CDR3 reads CASTPGGRSNEKLFF. The DNA of the CDR3 is TGTGCCAGCACCCCCGGTGGGCGGAGTAATGAAAAACTGTTTTTT.